This entry is about one T cell receptor beta chain. This clone was picked up a small number of times. Its antigen remains unidentified. The record has no base qualities; no much larger clone is one base away. The library was built by means of the immunoSEQ multiplex PCR assay. RNA was extracted from all samples and reverse transcribed into cDNA as template for TCR sequencing. First-strand cDNA was synthesized using SuperScript III with a 2:1 mix of oligo-dT and random hexamers. A synthetic immune receptor repertoire was used to measure amplification bias, and any remaining bias was corrected computationally. In the original analysis: Raw reads were preprocessed to remove errors, and CDR3 was defined according to IMGT conventions as the region from the conserved cysteine to phenylalanine. Clonality was calculated as 1 minus Shannon entropy normalized by log2 of the number of productive unique TCRs. CD4 or CD8 identity of scalp clones was inferred by cross-referencing scalp TCRbeta sequences with sorted blood CD4 and CD8 repertoires. Not all clones reach the TCRdb copy of this immuneACCESS table, which keeps in-frame sequences only. Checked studies attribute under half of the gap to unresolved V genes and leave the rest unexplained. V and J calls and clone size come straight from that table; D and trimming were deduced from the DNA. Here the sample has about 200,000 clones; approximately 38% occur a single time. The ten biggest clones cover around 0.48% of the sample.

The record originates from a study of CD8+ T cells in alopecia areata (dated 2018 in TCRdb). For context, the study as a whole: The treated patients, all with moderate-to-severe alopecia areata, were enrolled in an open-label pilot trial of oral tofacitinib given at 5 to 10 mg twice daily. Patients received tofacitinib for 6 to 18 months and were then followed off drug for 6 months to check for delayed response and recurrence. In treated patients, disease severity was measured using the SALT score, which gives the percentage of scalp surface area affected. High-throughput TCRbeta sequencing was used to examine T cell clonal expansion in alopecia areata in both the C3H/HeJ mouse model and human patients. On the human side, TCRbeta sequencing was run on scalp tissue and on sorted CD4+ and CD8+ peripheral blood T cells from healthy controls and from alopecia areata patients with either patchy or totalis/universalis disease. Patients on tofacitinib were biopsied at baseline and after 4 and 24 weeks of treatment, and several of the patients also had a later scalp biopsy. Scalp clonality was compared across normal scalp (n=4), patchy alopecia areata scalp (n=8), and alopecia totalis/universalis scalp (n=8). RNA was extracted with the PAXgene miRNA kit for fixed scalp, the miRNeasy kit for PBMCs, and the RNeasy kit for mouse skin. TCRbeta CDR3 regions were amplified by immunoSEQ multiplex PCR with 35 Vbeta forward and 13 Jbeta reverse primers.

Summary of the overall study and its limitations: Higher clonality and more expanded CD8+ clones were observed in lesional scalp than in normal scalp, particularly in alopecia totalis/universalis, a finding suggestive of antigenic drive. During tofacitinib treatment, many expanded lesional clones stuck around in both scalp and blood, and this persistence may partly explain why relapse happens after treatment is stopped. Scalp TCR repertoire analysis is complicated because resident alphabeta T cells in normal human skin are also sequenced, whereas mouse skin is dominated by gammadelta T cells. With tofacitinib, both scalp clonality and the number of expanded CD8+ clones among the top 100 scalp clones went down significantly. Compared with mice, TCR sequences shared between patients were less clear, possibly partly because of HLA diversity across the patient population. Because the treated cohort was small and included a single nonresponder, larger studies are needed to assess links between baseline CD8+ expansion and response.

Counted from cysteine to phenylalanine, this CDR3 has 13 amino acids. Of all the DNA, just the CDR3 is kept, 39 bases in frame from base 1. The V and J ends are trimmed by 8 bases and 2 bases, leaving 12 bases between them. Via the germline V gene (reference sequence), CDR1 is MNHNY and CDR2 SVGAGI. Read against the paper, the sample's treatment or condition label means: oral pan-JAK inhibitor, 5-10 mg twice daily. Peripheral blood and lesional scalp punch biopsies were obtained from patients with alopecia areata. After PBMCs were isolated by density centrifugation and stained for CD3, CD4 and CD8, a FACSAria was used to sort CD4+ and CD8+ T cells.

The rearranged chain carries TRBV6-6 and TRBJ2-5; TRBD2 might be the D gene, on 6 matching bases. This TCR was recovered from a human donor with alopecia areata. The sample consisted of CD4+ T cells sorted from blood, taken around week 34, from a patient treated with tofacitinib. The DNA is as follows: TGTGCCAGCCAACGGGACTGGCAAGAGACCCAGTACTTC. It is translated as CASQRDWQETQYF.